Presented here are 9 T cell receptor beta chains from one specimen sequenced in a study of T cell changes during pregnancy in multiple sclerosis. Profiling relied on immunoSEQ multiplex PCR, and the TCRdb table lists in-frame clones only, not all of them. The sample records about 97,000 clones, 90% being singletons. Material: peripheral blood, obtained in the second trimester of pregnancy. The origin of the receptors is a female donor in good health, enrolled as a control in a pregnancy study.

The V call is TRBV19, the J call TRBJ1-2; 8 bases match TRBD1. Germline V gives CDR1 LNHDA, CDR2 SQIVND (reference sequence). Germline trimming cut 10 bases from V and 5 bases from J; bases unmatched to any gene: 9. The CDR3 is made up of 13 amino acids. The CDR3 is CATQRTGMYGYTF. Written as DNA, the CDR3 is TGTGCCACCCAACGGACAGGGATGTATGGCTACACCTTC.

V is TRBV5-4 and J is TRBJ1-2, with D tentatively TRBD1 (5 bases). The germline V gene encodes CDR1 SGHNT and CDR2 YYREEE (reference sequence). CDR3 length: 14 residues. V lost 0 bases and J lost 8, with 14 bases in between. The CDR3 nucleotides are TGTGCCAGCAGCTTGGGTGGACAAACGGCCGGCTACACCTTC. Its translation: CASSLGGQTAGYTF. Full variable domain (missing parts from reference TRBV5-4 and TRBJ1-2): ETGVTQSPTHLIKTRGQQVTLRCSSQSGHNTVSWYQQALGQGPQFIFQYYREEENGRGNFPPRFSGLQFPNYSSELNVNALELDDSALYLCASSLGGQTAGYTFGSGTRLTVV.

This chain uses TRBV6-6 with TRBJ2-5; 11 bases line up with TRBD2. After removal of 3 bases from V and 3 bases from J, the junction contained 6 bases not matched to a gene. Germline values: CDR1 MNHNY, CDR2 SVGAGI (reference sequence). This CDR3 contains 16 residues. The CDR3 sequence is CASSYPLAGEEETQYF. Here the CDR3 DNA reads TGTGCCAGCAGTTATCCACTAGCGGGAGAGGAAGAGACCCAGTACTTC.

The chain combines TRBV6-1 with TRBJ1-2; 9 bases line up with TRBD1. Looked up from germline, CDR1 is MNHNS and CDR2 is SASEGT. The V segment lost 2 bases and the J segment 4 bases; nucleotides outside the gene matches: 2. The CDR3 sequence is 14 residues long. CDR3 nucleotides: TGTGCCAGCAGTGAATGGACAGGGGTCTATGGCTACACCTTC. Translating gives CASSEWTGVYGYTF.

The V call is TRBV28, the J call TRBJ1-5; the match to TRBD1 covers 7 bases. CDR3 size: 14 residues. J lost 2 bases, V lost 6 bases, and 4 bases had no gene match. The V gene's germline CDR1 is MDHEN and CDR2 SYDVKM. CDR3 loop: CASRIGQGNQPQHF. CDR3 DNA sequence: TGTGCCAGCAGGATAGGACAGGGCAATCAGCCCCAGCATTTT.

The V and J genes are TRBV15 and TRBJ2-7, with D tentatively TRBD2 (5 bases). With 4 bases removed from V and 0 bases from J, the gap between germline ends came to 10 bases. The CDR3 has 14 amino acids. Germline-derived CDR1 and CDR2 are LNHNV and YYDKDF (reference sequence). The CDR3 region is CATSNEGYSYEQYF. In DNA form, the CDR3 reads TGTGCCACCAGCAACGAGGGTTACTCCTACGAGCAGTACTTC.

The rearrangement uses TRBV10-2 and TRBJ2-2; 7 positions agree with TRBD1. Germline V gene lookup returns CDR1 WSHSY and CDR2 SAAADI. The CDR3 covers 15 residues. The V gene end was trimmed by 2 bases and the J gene end by 0 bases; junction bases not matched to a gene: 0. The chain's CDR3 is CASSETGANTGELFF. The CDR3 coding sequence is TGCGCCAGCAGTGAGACAGGGGCGAACACCGGGGAGCTGTTTTTT.

The chain combines TRBV19 with TRBJ1-6; TRBD1 matches 9 bases. V lost 2 bases to trimming and J lost 6 bases; unmatched junction nucleotides: 5. Germline V gives CDR1 LNHDA, CDR2 SQIVND (reference sequence). CDR3 length: 16 residues. The CDR3: CASSIRGQGRNSPLHF. The CDR3 DNA is TGTGCCAGTAGTATACGGGGACAGGGACGTAATTCACCCCTCCACTTT.

CDR3 nucleotides: TGTGCCAGCAGACCCCACAGGTTCGAGCAGTACTTC. Translated: CASRPHRFEQYF. The V gene is TRBV6-6, the J gene TRBJ2-7; TRBD1 might be the D (5 bases). The CDR3 is 12 residues long. Germline CDR1 MNHNY, CDR2 SVGAGI (reference sequence). V gave up 6 bases and J gave up 6 bases, with 12 bases separating them.